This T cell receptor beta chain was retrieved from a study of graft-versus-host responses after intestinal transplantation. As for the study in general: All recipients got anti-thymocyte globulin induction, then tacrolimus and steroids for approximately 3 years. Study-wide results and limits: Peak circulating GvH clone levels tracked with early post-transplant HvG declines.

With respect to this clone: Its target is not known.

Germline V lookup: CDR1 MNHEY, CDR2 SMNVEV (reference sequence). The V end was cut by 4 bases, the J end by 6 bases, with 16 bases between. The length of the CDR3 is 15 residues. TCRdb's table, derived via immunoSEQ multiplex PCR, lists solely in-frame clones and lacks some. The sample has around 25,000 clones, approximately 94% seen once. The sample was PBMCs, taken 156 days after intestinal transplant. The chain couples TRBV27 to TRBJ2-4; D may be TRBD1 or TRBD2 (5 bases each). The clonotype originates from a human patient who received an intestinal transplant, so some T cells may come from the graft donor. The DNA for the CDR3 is TGTGCCAGCAGTTCCTCCACCCGGGACCGAAACATTCAGTACTTC. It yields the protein CASSSSTRDRNIQYF.